This is a list of T cell receptor beta chains from one sample in a study of T-cell reconstitution after alpha-beta-depleted transplantation in children. TCRdb processed the PCR reads anew with MiXCR; each CDR3 protein has one entry. The data show 250,000 to 300,000 distinct CDR3 sequences, roughly 9.5% seen once. Specimen: PBMCs from the stem cell graft donor, collected from the stem cell graft. The receptor source for this set is a human donor who donated a stem cell graft to a child with SCID. Both conserved end residues are part of each CDR3. Fields, in order: CDR3 length, V gene, J gene, CDR3 protein.

len: 15; v_gene: TRBV23-1; j_gene: TRBJ2-3; CDR3aa: CASSRARGIADTQYF
len: 15; v_gene: TRBV12-3/TRBV12-4; j_gene: TRBJ2-1; CDR3aa: CASRYSGTGYNEQFF
len: 15; v_gene: TRBV3-1; j_gene: TRBJ2-7; CDR3aa: CASSQVGGTSYEQYF
len: 11; v_gene: TRBV2; j_gene: TRBJ2-5; CDR3aa: CASADQETQYF
len: 14; v_gene: TRBV20-1; j_gene: TRBJ1-1; CDR3aa: CSARASRTNTEAFF
len: 12; v_gene: TRBV29-1; j_gene: TRBJ2-1; CDR3aa: CSGRGAYNEQFF
len: 14; v_gene: TRBV11-2; j_gene: TRBJ2-3; CDR3aa: CASSLTGYSDTQYF
len: 12; v_gene: TRBV5-1; j_gene: TRBJ2-1; CDR3aa: CASMQTYNEQFF
len: 14; v_gene: TRBV5-1; j_gene: TRBJ2-1; CDR3aa: CASSAGTVTNEQFF
len: 15; v_gene: TRBV28; j_gene: TRBJ1-5; CDR3aa: CASSAGTINNQPQHF
len: 14; v_gene: TRBV5-1; j_gene: TRBJ2-5; CDR3aa: CASSLKPTKETQYF
len: 14; v_gene: TRBV24-1; j_gene: TRBJ1-2; CDR3aa: CATSDGGPNGGYTF
len: 14; v_gene: TRBV4-1; j_gene: TRBJ2-7; CDR3aa: CASSQTGVNYEQYF
len: 16; v_gene: TRBV4-2; j_gene: TRBJ2-5; CDR3aa: CASSQETSGGQETQYF
len: 11; v_gene: TRBV20-1; j_gene: TRBJ1-1; CDR3aa: CSALQGVEAFF
len: 15; v_gene: TRBV11-2; j_gene: TRBJ1-1; CDR3aa: CASSLAGQGRGEAFF
len: 14; v_gene: TRBV27; j_gene: TRBJ2-3; CDR3aa: CASTTSGGVATQYF
len: 14; v_gene: TRBV18; j_gene: TRBJ2-3; CDR3aa: CASSLEMSTDTQYF
len: 14; v_gene: TRBV2; j_gene: TRBJ1-2; CDR3aa: CASSEERFDIGYTF
len: 14; v_gene: TRBV12-3/TRBV12-4; j_gene: TRBJ1-1; CDR3aa: CASSFQGRGTEAFF
len: 16; v_gene: TRBV5-1; j_gene: TRBJ2-3; CDR3aa: CASRYRRTGREDTQYF
len: 14; v_gene: TRBV12-3/TRBV12-4; j_gene: TRBJ2-7; CDR3aa: CASRVTGASYEQYF
len: 14; v_gene: TRBV7-8; j_gene: TRBJ2-7; CDR3aa: CASINTRVPYEQYF
len: 14; v_gene: TRBV25-1; j_gene: TRBJ2-7; CDR3aa: CASSGDRDAYEQYF
len: 12; v_gene: TRBV6-5; j_gene: TRBJ1-1; CDR3aa: CASSWTGTEAFF
len: 15; v_gene: TRBV24-1; j_gene: TRBJ2-1; CDR3aa: CATSESGGEEFEQFF
len: 15; v_gene: TRBV5-1; j_gene: TRBJ2-5; CDR3aa: CASSFERGASETQYF
len: 15; v_gene: TRBV20-1; j_gene: TRBJ2-3; CDR3aa: CSAIGQGAVTDTQYF
len: 13; v_gene: TRBV6-1; j_gene: TRBJ2-5; CDR3aa: CASTPSAGGPQYF
len: 11; v_gene: TRBV24-1; j_gene: TRBJ2-7; CDR3aa: CATSDAREQYF
len: 16; v_gene: TRBV5-1; j_gene: TRBJ2-1; CDR3aa: CASSFPPGSSYNEQFF
len: 14; v_gene: TRBV27; j_gene: TRBJ2-7; CDR3aa: CASSPQGYSYEQYF
len: 14; v_gene: TRBV20-1; j_gene: TRBJ2-5; CDR3aa: CSAGRDRGTETQYF
len: 14; v_gene: TRBV7-9; j_gene: TRBJ2-5; CDR3aa: CASSQRDYQETQYF
len: 12; v_gene: TRBV29-1; j_gene: TRBJ2-5; CDR3aa: CSVDPGGETQYF
len: 13; v_gene: TRBV5-1; j_gene: TRBJ1-6; CDR3aa: CASSLAGTDSFHF
len: 11; v_gene: TRBV10-3; j_gene: TRBJ2-3; CDR3aa: CAISSEDTQYF
len: 15; v_gene: TRBV5-1; j_gene: TRBJ2-7; CDR3aa: CASSLPGQGAGEQYF
len: 12; v_gene: TRBV12-3/TRBV12-4; j_gene: TRBJ2-7; CDR3aa: CASSWVLYEQYF
len: 13; v_gene: TRBV5-1; j_gene: TRBJ2-3; CDR3aa: CASSWGLTDTQYF
len: 16; v_gene: TRBV6-1; j_gene: TRBJ1-2; CDR3aa: CASRDPGTGVSDGYTF
len: 12; v_gene: TRBV2; j_gene: TRBJ1-1; CDR3aa: CVSSVGPGKAFF
len: 15; v_gene: TRBV5-1; j_gene: TRBJ2-2; CDR3aa: CASSLEQIHTGELFF
len: 14; v_gene: TRBV10-2; j_gene: TRBJ1-2; CDR3aa: CASRPGTGVLGYTF
len: 15; v_gene: TRBV10-3; j_gene: TRBJ2-2; CDR3aa: CAISPGQANTGELLF
len: 15; v_gene: TRBV5-1; j_gene: TRBJ1-2; CDR3aa: CASSLAPGVDYGYTF
len: 17; v_gene: TRBV20-1; j_gene: TRBJ2-1; CDR3aa: CSAREFRTGTLNNEQFF
len: 15; v_gene: TRBV27; j_gene: TRBJ2-2; CDR3aa: CASSLLSGGAGELFF
len: 18; v_gene: TRBV7-7; j_gene: TRBJ1-1; CDR3aa: CASSLEKKPGLKNTEAFF
len: 16; v_gene: TRBV6-5; j_gene: TRBJ2-2; CDR3aa: CASSSRRASPTGELFF
len: 17; v_gene: TRBV20-1; j_gene: TRBJ2-3; CDR3aa: CSASYGQGRPSTDTQYF
len: 13; v_gene: TRBV20-1; j_gene: TRBJ1-2; CDR3aa: CSAPISTNYGYTF
len: 15; v_gene: TRBV9; j_gene: TRBJ2-3; CDR3aa: CASSALIGSTDTQYF
len: 14; v_gene: TRBV18; j_gene: TRBJ2-7; CDR3aa: CASSPLGSSYEQYF
len: 21; v_gene: TRBV24-1; j_gene: TRBJ1-1; CDR3aa: CATSDSVTVTGGLFVNTEAFF
len: 15; v_gene: TRBV5-1; j_gene: TRBJ1-2; CDR3aa: CASSELQTGGYGYTF
len: 12; v_gene: TRBV4-1; j_gene: TRBJ2-1; CDR3aa: CASSQGDNEQFF
len: 12; v_gene: TRBV2; j_gene: TRBJ1-1; CDR3aa: CASSARRTEAFF
len: 13; v_gene: TRBV29-1; j_gene: TRBJ1-6; CDR3aa: CSVWEVGGSPLHF